One sample yielded the 27 T cell receptor beta chains listed below, sequenced in a study of cytomegalovirus exposure and HLA in healthy donors. Primers for the PCR totalled 60 Vbeta and 13 Jbeta. The table came from immunoSEQ multiplex PCR; TCRdb's copy has only in-frame clones and leaves some out. Among under 200,000 clones listed, approximately 76% were seen once. The sequencing input was PBMCs. These receptors were obtained from a man between 60 and 75 years old in good health and CMV-seronegative.

This chain uses TRBV6-1 with TRBJ2-5; TRBD1 might be the D (5 bases). Germline CDR1 MNHNS, CDR2 SASEGT. The V gene lost 2 bases and the J gene lost 13 bases, with 11 bases spanning the gap. The CDR3 length is 11 residues. The CDR3 region is CASSETPGLYF. DNA for the CDR3: TGTGCCAGCAGTGAAACCCCAGGGCTGTACTTC.

This clone was observed a single time. The CDR3: CASSLASGEQYF. The CDR3 DNA is TGTGCCAGCAGCTTAGCTTCCGGCGAGCAGTACTTC. The rearrangement uses TRBV13 and TRBJ2-7, with D hard to call. The CDR3 spans 12 residues. Germline loops: CDR1 PRHDT, CDR2 FYEKMQ (reference sequence). V was pared by 1 base and J by 6 bases, with 7 bases between.

The chain links TRBV27 to TRBJ2-2; 11 bases line up with TRBD2. V dropped 5 bases and J dropped 5; count of bases not matched to a gene: 4. Germline loops: CDR1 MNHEY, CDR2 SMNVEV (reference sequence). This CDR3 has 15 residues. CDR3 DNA sequence: TGTGCCAGCAGTACGCTAGCGGGGGGAACCGGGGAGCTGTTTTTT. It translates to CASSTLAGGTGELFF.

The rearrangement joins TRBV7-8 to TRBJ1-2, with D tentatively TRBD1 (6 bases). Per germline, CDR1 SGHVS and CDR2 FQNEAQ. V lost 2 bases and J lost 8, with 18 bases in between. The CDR3 is 15 amino acids. As DNA, the CDR3 is TGTGCCAGCAGCTTAAGTGAGCAGGGGTCAGGAGGCTACACCTTC. Amino acid sequence: CASSLSEQGSGGYTF.

This clone was found a few times. The J gene is TRBJ1-2, the V gene TRBV11-2; D remains unclear. Germline V gives CDR1 SGHAT, CDR2 FQNNGV. This CDR3 has 15 residues. V was pared by 0 bases and J by 4 bases, with 12 bases between. This CDR3 reads CASSLEPGPSYGYTF. DNA for the CDR3: TGTGCCAGCAGCTTAGAGCCGGGTCCTAGCTATGGCTACACCTTC.

The V and J genes are TRBV11-2 and TRBJ2-2; D is ambiguous. V was shortened by 5 bases and J by 7 bases, with 11 bases between the two germline ends. Germline V gene lookup returns CDR1 SGHAT and CDR2 FQNNGV. The CDR3 spans 13 residues. CDR3 sequence reads: CASSPEEYGELFF. CDR3 DNA: TGTGCCAGCAGCCCTGAGGAGTACGGGGAGCTGTTTTTT.

This clone was seen more than once but under ten times. The CDR3 DNA reads as TGTGCCAGCAGTTTATCGAATGCGGTTTATGGCTACACCTTC. The encoded protein is CASSLSNAVYGYTF. The chain is built from TRBV27 and TRBJ1-2; no firm D call. Germline V gives CDR1 MNHEY, CDR2 SMNVEV (reference sequence). This CDR3 region has 14 residues. Trimming stripped 0 bases from V and 5 bases from J, with 10 bases between.

The chain is built from TRBV10-3 and TRBJ1-6; unclear D gene. The V gene lost 0 bases and the J gene lost 11 bases, with 14 bases spanning the gap. This CDR3 contains 15 residues. The germline gives CDR1 ENHRY, CDR2 SYGVKD. CDR3 sequence: CAISESYDGLTPLHF. The CDR3 coding sequence is TGTGCCATCAGTGAGTCCTACGATGGGCTCACACCCCTCCACTTT.

The V and J genes are TRBV7-9 and TRBJ2-2, with a tentative D call TRBD2 (6 bases). The CDR3 spans 18 residues. The germline CDR1 and CDR2 sequences are SEHNR and FQNEAQ (reference sequence). Trimming removed 0 bases from V and 2 bases from J, with 16 bases in between. CDR3 amino acids: CASSLAGGHSFNTGELFF. DNA for the CDR3: TGTGCCAGCAGCTTAGCGGGAGGTCACTCTTTTAACACCGGGGAGCTGTTTTTT.

In regard to this clone: At one boundary the junction diverges from the germline segment, which might be a read error. This chain uses TRBV7-9 with TRBJ1-1; D is uncertain. From germline, CDR1 is SEHNR and CDR2 FQNEAQ (reference sequence). The CDR3 extends over 11 amino acids. The DNA of the CDR3 is TGTTCCAGCAGCTTAGGGCCTGAAGCTTTCTTT. This encodes CSSSLGPEAFF.

The chain couples TRBV6-6 to TRBJ2-2, with TRBD1 as a possible D gene (6 bases). The V gene's germline CDR1 is MNHNY and CDR2 SVGAGI (reference sequence). With 6 bases removed from V and 1 base from J, the gap between germline ends came to 9 bases. CDR3 length equals 14 residues. This CDR3 reads CASSMTGNTGELFF. The CDR3 DNA reads as TGTGCCAGCAGCATGACAGGGAACACCGGGGAGCTGTTTTTT.

This clone was counted only a few times. The rearrangement joins TRBV7-6 to TRBJ2-5; the match to TRBD2 covers 13 bases. The V gene's germline CDR1 is SGHVS and CDR2 FNYEAQ. V lost 2 bases and J lost 1; bases outside the gene matches: 10. CDR3 length equals 19 residues. The chain's CDR3 is CASSLKLAGGLSSQETQYF. DNA of the CDR3: TGTGCCAGCAGCTTAAAACTAGCGGGGGGGCTATCGTCCCAAGAGACCCAGTACTTC.

This rearrangement joins TRBV10-1 to TRBJ2-3; D remains unclear. Trimming removed 8 bases from V and 2 bases from J, with 8 bases in between. This CDR3 spans 12 amino acids. CDR1 is WNHNN and CDR2 is SYGVQD in the germline V gene (reference sequence). The CDR3 DNA reads TGCGCCAGCCGCGGCCCCACAGATACGCAGTATTTT. Translated, it gives CASRGPTDTQYF.

The chain has TRBV5-4 and TRBJ2-1; perhaps TRBD2 as D (5 bases). The germline V gene has CDR1 SGHNT and CDR2 YYREEE (reference sequence). The CDR3 extends over 17 amino acids. Trimming removed 2 bases at V and 0 bases at J, with 15 bases between. CDR3 bases: TGTGCCAGCAGCTTTACCGGGTTGGGGAGCTCCTACAATGAGCAGTTCTTC. Residues: CASSFTGLGSSYNEQFF. Full variable domain (remainder filled in from reference TRBV5-4 and TRBJ2-1): ETGVTQSPTHLIKTRGQQVTLRCSSQSGHNTVSWYQQALGQGPQFIFQYYREEENGRGNFPPRFSGLQFPNYSSELNVNALELDDSALYLCASSFTGLGSSYNEQFFGPGTRLTVL.

V gene TRBV28 combines with J gene TRBJ2-2; TRBD1 matches 8 bases. The germline V gene has CDR1 MDHEN and CDR2 SYDVKM. The CDR3 consists of 15 residues. With 5 bases clipped from V and 5 bases from J, the junction kept 7 bases outside the gene matches. The CDR3 DNA sequence: TGTGCCAGCAGTGTCCAGGGGGCACGGACCGGGGAGCTGTTTTTT. Amino acid sequence: CASSVQGARTGELFF.

V gene TRBV28 combines with J gene TRBJ2-7; D possibly corresponds to TRBD2 (6 bases). Germline CDR1 reads MDHEN; CDR2 reads SYDVKM. The germline V and J ends were trimmed by 6 bases and 7 bases, with 22 bases remaining between them. The CDR3 sequence is 15 residues long. The DNA of the CDR3 is TGTGCCAGCAGGTATAGCGGCGATACCCGGGGGGAGCAGTACTTC. Its translation: CASRYSGDTRGEQYF.

The J gene is TRBJ1-4, the V gene TRBV2, with D possibly TRBD1 on 5 matching bases. This CDR3 has 14 amino acids. Germline V gene data show CDR1 as SNHLY and CDR2 as FYNNEI. The ends were cut back, 7 bases at V and 4 bases at J, with 13 bases in the middle. Here the CDR3 reads CASTGGVLNEKLFF. The CDR3 DNA reads as TGTGCCAGCACCGGGGGGGTCCTTAATGAAAAACTGTTTTTT.

The chain carries TRBV6-5 and TRBJ2-5; D remains ambiguous. CDR1 and CDR2 from the germline V gene are MNHEY and SVGAGI. V lost 7 bases and J 3 bases, leaving 18 bases between the germline ends. The CDR3 is made up of 15 amino acids. The CDR3 coding sequence is TGTGCCAGCACCCACGTTACCCCTCGGGAAGAGACCCAGTACTTC. Protein product: CASTHVTPREETQYF.

A single count supports this clone. V is TRBV7-9 and J is TRBJ1-5; D may be TRBD1 (5 bases). V was trimmed by 5 bases and J by 2 bases, leaving 10 bases between them. Germline assignment: CDR1 SEHNR and CDR2 FQNEAQ (reference sequence). The CDR3 spans 14 residues. The CDR3 nucleotides read TGTGCCAGCAGCCCCGGGGGAGGCAATCAGCCCCAGCATTTT. It is translated as CASSPGGGNQPQHF.

The chain is built from TRBV7-2 and TRBJ2-1; the D is unclear. Looked up from germline, CDR1 is SGHTA and CDR2 is FQGNSA. V was cut by 1 base and J by 0 bases, with 10 bases left in between. The CDR3 spans 16 residues. The CDR3, as DNA: TGTGCCAGCAGCTTAGTGGCTTCCGCCTCCTACAATGAGCAGTTCTTC. Translated: CASSLVASASYNEQFF.

This clone was recorded only once. The rearrangement uses TRBV6-1 and TRBJ2-3, with 8 bases identical to TRBD1. CDR3 length: 16 residues. Germline V gives CDR1 MNHNS, CDR2 SASEGT. V lost 1 base, J lost 1 base, and 4 bases stayed unmatched. CDR3 protein: CASSEGADRGTDTQYF. The CDR3 region has the DNA TGTGCCAGCAGTGAAGGGGCGGACAGGGGCACAGATACGCAGTATTTT.

The chain couples TRBV11-3 to TRBJ2-2; 9 bases are shared with TRBD2. The CDR3 consists of 17 residues. From germline, CDR1 is SGHNT and CDR2 YENEEA. V shed 5 bases, J shed 1 base, and the junction held 8 bases outside the gene matches. The CDR3 bases are TGTGCCAGCAGCCTCCGGGCTAGCGGGATGAACACCGGGGAGCTGTTTTTT. Translation gives CASSLRASGMNTGELFF. Based on the CDR3 plus reference TRBV11-3 and TRBJ2-2, the full variable domain is EAGVVQSPRYKIIEKKQPVAFWCNPISGHNTLYWYLQNLGQGPELLIRYENEEAVDDSQLPKDRFSAERLKGVDSTLKIQPAELGDSAVYLCASSLRASGMNTGELFFGEGSRLTVL.

V gene TRBV11-1 combines with J gene TRBJ2-1; 10 bases match TRBD1. CDR3 size: 14 residues. The germline V gene has CDR1 SGHAT and CDR2 FQDESV (reference sequence). Losses at the gene ends were 5 bases for V and 8 bases for J; bases not matched to a gene: 6. CDR3 protein: CASSERQGADEQFF. CDR3 bases: TGTGCCAGCAGCGAGCGACAGGGGGCCGATGAGCAGTTCTTC.

The chain is built from TRBV7-8 and TRBJ1-1; 9 bases line up with TRBD1. Germline CDR1 SGHVS, CDR2 FQNEAQ. V shed 4 bases and J 5 bases; nucleotides not matched to a gene: 5. The CDR3 is 14 amino acids. The CDR3 loop is CASSSTGGRTEAFF. The CDR3 region has the DNA TGTGCCAGCAGCTCAACAGGGGGCCGGACTGAAGCTTTCTTT.

The chain employs TRBV5-1 and TRBJ2-5; a weak D match, TRBD2 (6 bases). The J call may be faulty, since TRBJ2-7 better matches the DNA end. Germline CDR1 reads SGHRS; CDR2 reads YFSETQ. This CDR3 comprises 15 residues. The CDR3 nucleotides read TGCGCCAGCAGCTTGGCCGGGGGAATCACCTACGAGCAGTACTTC. Translated, it gives CASSLAGGITYEQYF.

This clone was seen more than once but under ten times. CDR3 coding DNA: TGTGCCAGCAGCCCCCTGTCGGGGTTAGCGGGCTACGAGCAGTACTTC. It specifies CASSPLSGLAGYEQYF. This chain connects TRBV11-2 to TRBJ2-7, with 7 bases identical to TRBD2. J gave up 3 bases and V 5 bases, and 13 bases lay outside the gene matches. The germline gives CDR1 SGHAT, CDR2 FQNNGV. The CDR3 totals 16 residues.

The chain combines TRBV5-8 with TRBJ2-1, with 11 bases matching TRBD1. Germline V lookup: CDR1 SGHTS, CDR2 YDEGEE. CDR3 length: 17 amino acids. V trimming: 0 bases; J trimming: 11 bases; junction bases outside the gene matches: 13. As DNA, the CDR3 is TGTGCCAGCAGCTTGGCAGGGGGACAGGGGGGCCCGTTTAAGCAGTTCTTC. Residues: CASSLAGGQGGPFKQFF.